This T cell receptor beta chain came from a study of T cells in Graves' hyperthyroidism and ophthalmopathy. In the study overall: At initial diagnosis, before any treatment had begun, peripheral blood was obtained.

Diagnosis of hyperthyroidism was new in patients aged 18 to 65, and its duration was under 2 months. Based on clinical symptoms, serum thyroxine and TRAb, thyroid ultrasound and orbital computed tomography, diagnoses were reached. Whole-study findings and limits: A median around six months before onset, the model predicted ophthalmopathy.

At least ten counts were recorded for this clonotype. The antigen is not known. The CDR3 regions of TCR beta were amplified from RNA transcripts. When the TCR CDR3 underwent first-round RT-PCR, the HTBI primer set was used. TCRdb independently ran MiXCR on the multiplex PCR reads; one entry per CDR3 protein. The profile covers 360,000 or so distinct CDR3 sequences, with 15% to 20% appearing a single time and about 3.5% taken by the ten largest. From germline, CDR1 is SQVTM and CDR2 ANQGSEA. J lost 8 bases, V lost 2 bases, and 5 bases had no gene match. The CDR3 is 12 residues long. The chain couples TRBV29-1 to TRBJ1-1, with 7 bases matching TRBD1. This sequence originates from a woman in her late teens or twenties with Graves' hyperthyroidism. Specimen: blood. The CDR3, as DNA: TGCAGCGTTGAATCGTGGACAGGAGAAGCTTTCTTT. Translated, it gives CSVESWTGEAFF.